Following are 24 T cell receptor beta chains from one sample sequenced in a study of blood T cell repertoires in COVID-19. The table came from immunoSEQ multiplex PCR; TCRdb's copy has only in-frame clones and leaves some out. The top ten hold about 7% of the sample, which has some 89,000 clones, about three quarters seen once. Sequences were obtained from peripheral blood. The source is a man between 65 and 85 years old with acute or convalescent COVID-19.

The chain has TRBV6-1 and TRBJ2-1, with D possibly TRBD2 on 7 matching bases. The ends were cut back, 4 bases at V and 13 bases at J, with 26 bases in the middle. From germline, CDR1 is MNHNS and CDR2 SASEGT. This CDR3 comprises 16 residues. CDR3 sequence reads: CASSGTMAGANSYQFF. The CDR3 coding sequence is TGTGCCAGCAGTGGTACTATGGCGGGGGCCAACTCCTATCAGTTCTTC.

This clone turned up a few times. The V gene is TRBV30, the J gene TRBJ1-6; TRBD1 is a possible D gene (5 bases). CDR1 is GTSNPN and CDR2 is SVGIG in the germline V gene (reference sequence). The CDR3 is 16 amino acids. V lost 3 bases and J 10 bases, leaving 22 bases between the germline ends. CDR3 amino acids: CAWRRGGEGFGSPLHF. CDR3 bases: TGTGCCTGGAGACGGGGGGGTGAAGGATTTGGGTCACCCCTCCACTTT.

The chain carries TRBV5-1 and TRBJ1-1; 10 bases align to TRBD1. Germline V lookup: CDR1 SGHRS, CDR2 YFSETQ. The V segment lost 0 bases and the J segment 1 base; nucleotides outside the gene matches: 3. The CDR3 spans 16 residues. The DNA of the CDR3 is TGCGCCAGCAGCTTGGCCGGGACAGGGGCGAACACTGAAGCTTTCTTT. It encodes CASSLAGTGANTEAFF.

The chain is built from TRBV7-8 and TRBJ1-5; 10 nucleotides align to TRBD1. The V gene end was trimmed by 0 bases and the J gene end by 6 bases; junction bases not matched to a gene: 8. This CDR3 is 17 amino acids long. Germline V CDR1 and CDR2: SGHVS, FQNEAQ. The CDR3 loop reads CASSLALGDRGRQPQHF. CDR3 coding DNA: TGTGCCAGCAGCTTAGCGTTAGGCGACAGGGGGCGTCAGCCCCAGCATTTT. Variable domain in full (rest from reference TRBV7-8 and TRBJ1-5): GAGVSQSPRYKVAKRGQDVALRCDPISGHVSLFWYQQALGQGPEFLTYFQNEAQLDKSGLPSDRFFAERPEGSVSTLKIQRTQQEDSAVYLCASSLALGDRGRQPQHFGDGTRLSIL.

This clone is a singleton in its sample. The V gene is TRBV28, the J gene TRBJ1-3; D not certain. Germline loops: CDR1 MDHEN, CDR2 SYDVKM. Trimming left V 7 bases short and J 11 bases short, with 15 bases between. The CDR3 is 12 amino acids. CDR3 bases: TGTGCCAGCAAAGCGGGAAGGCGCCCCATATATTTT. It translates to CASKAGRRPIYF.

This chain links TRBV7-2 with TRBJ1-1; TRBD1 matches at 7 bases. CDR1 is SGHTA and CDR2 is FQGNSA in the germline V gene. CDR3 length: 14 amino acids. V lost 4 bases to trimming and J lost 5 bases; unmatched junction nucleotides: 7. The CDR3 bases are TGTGCCAGCAGCTCCCACAGGGGTGGTACTGAAGCTTTCTTT. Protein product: CASSSHRGGTEAFF.

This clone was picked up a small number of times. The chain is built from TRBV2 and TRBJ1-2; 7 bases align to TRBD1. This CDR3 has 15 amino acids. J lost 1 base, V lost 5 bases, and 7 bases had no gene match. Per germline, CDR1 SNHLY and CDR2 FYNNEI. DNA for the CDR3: TGTGCCAGCAGTTTCAACAGGGGATATAACTATGGCTACACCTTC. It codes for CASSFNRGYNYGYTF.

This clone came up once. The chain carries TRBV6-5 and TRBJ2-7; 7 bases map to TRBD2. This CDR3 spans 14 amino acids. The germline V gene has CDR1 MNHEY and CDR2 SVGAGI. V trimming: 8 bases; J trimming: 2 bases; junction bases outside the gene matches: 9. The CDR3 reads CASGRGYTTYEQYF. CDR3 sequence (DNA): TGTGCCAGCGGGAGGGGCTATACAACCTACGAGCAGTACTTC.

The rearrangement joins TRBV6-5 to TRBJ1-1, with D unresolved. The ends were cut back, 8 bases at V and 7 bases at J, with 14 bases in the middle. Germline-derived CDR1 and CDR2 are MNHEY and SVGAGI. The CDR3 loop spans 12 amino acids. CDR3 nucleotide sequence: TGTGCCAGCTGCGCCCGGCGGGATGAAGCTTTCTTT. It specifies CASCARRDEAFF.

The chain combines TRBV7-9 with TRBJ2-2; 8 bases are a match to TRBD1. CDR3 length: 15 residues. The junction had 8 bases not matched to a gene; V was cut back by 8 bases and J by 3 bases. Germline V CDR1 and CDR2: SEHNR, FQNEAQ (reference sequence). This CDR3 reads CASRLTGDDTGELFF. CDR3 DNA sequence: TGTGCCAGCCGCCTGACAGGGGATGACACCGGGGAGCTGTTTTTT. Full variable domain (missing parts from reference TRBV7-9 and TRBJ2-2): DTGVSQNPRHKITKRGQNVTFRCDPISEHNRLYWYRQTLGQGPEFLTYFQNEAQLEKSRLLSDRFSAERPKGSFSTLEIQRTEQGDSAMYLCASRLTGDDTGELFFGEGSRLTVL.

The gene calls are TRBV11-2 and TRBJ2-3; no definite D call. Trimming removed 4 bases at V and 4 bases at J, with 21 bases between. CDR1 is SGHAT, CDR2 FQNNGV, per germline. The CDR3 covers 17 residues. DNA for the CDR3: TGTGCCAGCAGCTACGGTGACTGGGTGGAGTTAGCAGATACGCAGTATTTT. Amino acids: CASSYGDWVELADTQYF.

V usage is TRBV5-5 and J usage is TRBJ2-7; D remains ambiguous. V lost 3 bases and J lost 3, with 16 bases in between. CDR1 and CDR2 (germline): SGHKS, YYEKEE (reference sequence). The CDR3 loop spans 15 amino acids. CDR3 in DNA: TGTGCCAGCAGCTCTTCCGCAGTCAATTTCTACGAGCAGTACTTC. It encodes CASSSSAVNFYEQYF.

The DNA of the CDR3 is TGTGCCAGCAGTACACTAGGACAGGGTACGTACGAGCAGTACTTC. Amino acids: CASSTLGQGTYEQYF. The chain uses TRBV27 and TRBJ2-7; 8 nucleotides match TRBD1. Germline CDR1 is MNHEY and CDR2 is SMNVEV (reference sequence). V lost 5 bases to trimming and J lost 4 bases; unmatched junction nucleotides: 10. The CDR3 is 15 residues long.

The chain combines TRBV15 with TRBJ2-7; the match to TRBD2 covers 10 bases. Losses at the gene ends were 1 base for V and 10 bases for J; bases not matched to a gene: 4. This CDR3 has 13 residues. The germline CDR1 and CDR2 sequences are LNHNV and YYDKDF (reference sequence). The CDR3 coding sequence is TGTGCCACCAGCAGAGCAGCGGGAGGGGCCCAGTACTTC. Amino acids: CATSRAAGGAQYF.

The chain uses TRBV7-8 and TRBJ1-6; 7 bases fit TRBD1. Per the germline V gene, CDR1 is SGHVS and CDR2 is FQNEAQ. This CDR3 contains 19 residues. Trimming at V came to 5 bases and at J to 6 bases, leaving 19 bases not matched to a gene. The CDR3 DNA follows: TGTGCCAGCAGCCTAAGACAGGGAAAGGTAAACTTGGGTAATTCACCCCTCCACTTT. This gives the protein CASSLRQGKVNLGNSPLHF. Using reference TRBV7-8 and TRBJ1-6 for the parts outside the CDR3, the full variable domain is GAGVSQSPRYKVAKRGQDVALRCDPISGHVSLFWYQQALGQGPEFLTYFQNEAQLDKSGLPSDRFFAERPEGSVSTLKIQRTQQEDSAVYLCASSLRQGKVNLGNSPLHFGNGTRLTVT.

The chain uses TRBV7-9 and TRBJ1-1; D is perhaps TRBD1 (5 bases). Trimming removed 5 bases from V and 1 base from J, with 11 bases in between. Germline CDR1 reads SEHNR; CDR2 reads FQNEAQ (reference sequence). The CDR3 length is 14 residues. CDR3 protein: CASSQWGGNTEAFF. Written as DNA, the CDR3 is TGTGCCAGCAGCCAATGGGGCGGGAACACTGAAGCTTTCTTT.

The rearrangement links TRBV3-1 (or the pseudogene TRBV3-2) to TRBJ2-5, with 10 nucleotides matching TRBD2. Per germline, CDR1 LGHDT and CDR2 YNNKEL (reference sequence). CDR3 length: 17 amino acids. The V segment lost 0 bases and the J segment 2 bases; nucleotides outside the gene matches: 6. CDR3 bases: TGTGCCAGCAGCCAAGAGGTCTCTAGCGGGGGTCAAGAGACCCAGTACTTC. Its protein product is CASSQEVSSGGQETQYF.

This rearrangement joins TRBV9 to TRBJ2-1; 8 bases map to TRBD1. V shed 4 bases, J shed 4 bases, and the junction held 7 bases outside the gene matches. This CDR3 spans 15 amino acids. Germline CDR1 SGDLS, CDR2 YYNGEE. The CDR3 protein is CASSRSRGPYNEQFF. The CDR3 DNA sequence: TGTGCCAGCAGCCGCTCCAGGGGGCCGTACAATGAGCAGTTCTTC. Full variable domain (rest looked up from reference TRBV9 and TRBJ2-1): DSGVTQTPKHLITATGQRVTLRCSPRSGDLSVYWYQQSLDQGLQFLIQYYNGEERAKGNILERFSAQQFPDLHSELNLSSLELGDSALYFCASSRSRGPYNEQFFGPGTRLTVL.

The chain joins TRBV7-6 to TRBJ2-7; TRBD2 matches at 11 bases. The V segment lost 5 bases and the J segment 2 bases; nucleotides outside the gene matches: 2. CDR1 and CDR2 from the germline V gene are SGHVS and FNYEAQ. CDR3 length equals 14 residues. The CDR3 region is CASSASGRTYEQYF. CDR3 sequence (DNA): TGTGCCAGCAGCGCTAGCGGGAGGACCTACGAGCAGTACTTC.

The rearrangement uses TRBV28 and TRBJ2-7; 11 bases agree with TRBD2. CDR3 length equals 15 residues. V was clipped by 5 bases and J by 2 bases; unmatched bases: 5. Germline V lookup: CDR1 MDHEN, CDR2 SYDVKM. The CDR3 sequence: CASSATSGSTYEQYF. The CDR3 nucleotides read TGTGCCAGCAGTGCTACTAGCGGGAGCACCTACGAGCAGTACTTC.

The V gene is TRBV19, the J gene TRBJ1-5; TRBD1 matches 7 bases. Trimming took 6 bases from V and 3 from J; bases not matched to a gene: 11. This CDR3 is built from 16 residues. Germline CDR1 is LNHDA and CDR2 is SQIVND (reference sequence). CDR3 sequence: CASRSQGNYFNQPQHF. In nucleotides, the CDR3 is TGTGCCAGTAGGTCACAGGGGAACTATTTCAATCAGCCCCAGCATTTT.

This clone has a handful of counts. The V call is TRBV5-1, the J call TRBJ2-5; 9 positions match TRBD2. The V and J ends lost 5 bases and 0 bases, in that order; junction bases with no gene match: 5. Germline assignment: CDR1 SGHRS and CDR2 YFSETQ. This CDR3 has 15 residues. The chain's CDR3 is CASRRLAENQETQYF. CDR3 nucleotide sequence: TGCGCCAGCAGGAGACTAGCGGAGAACCAAGAGACCCAGTACTTC.

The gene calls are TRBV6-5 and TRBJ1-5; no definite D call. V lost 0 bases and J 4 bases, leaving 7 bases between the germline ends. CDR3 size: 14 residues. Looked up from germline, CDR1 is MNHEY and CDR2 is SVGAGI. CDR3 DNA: TGTGCCAGCAGTTACTCTCGGGGAAATCAGCCCCAGCATTTT. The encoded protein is CASSYSRGNQPQHF.

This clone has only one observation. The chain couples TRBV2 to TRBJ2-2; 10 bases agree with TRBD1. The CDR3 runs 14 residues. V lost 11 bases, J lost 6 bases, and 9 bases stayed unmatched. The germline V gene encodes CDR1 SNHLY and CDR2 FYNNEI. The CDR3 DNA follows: TGTGCCGGATCGGGACAGGGGATCCCCGGGGAGCTGTTTTTT. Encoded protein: CAGSGQGIPGELFF. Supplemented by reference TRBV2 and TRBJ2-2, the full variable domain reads EPEVTQTPSHQVTQMGQEVILRCVPISNHLYFYWYRQILGQKVEFLVSFYNNEISEKSEIFDDQFSVERPDGSNFTLKIRSTKLEDSAMYFCAGSGQGIPGELFFGEGSRLTVL.